This T cell receptor (beta chain) was sequenced for a study of T cell repertoires in cytomegalovirus infection. TCRdb reanalysed the reads using MiXCR and keeps one entry per CDR3 protein. The sample consists of 290,000 or so distinct CDR3 sequences, roughly a tenth of them appearing once. This clonotype was counted at least ten times. The source of this sequence is a human donor in good health (CMV status not recorded). Some clones in this sample may be carry-over from other donors' samples. Input material: PBMCs.

The CDR3 DNA follows: TGCGCCAGCAGCTTGGATTGGCGTGGCAGTCTGAACACTGAAGCTTTCTTT. Its translation is CASSLDWRGSLNTEAFF. The chain joins TRBV5-1 to TRBJ1-1; no clear D. The CDR3 runs 17 residues. Trimming cost V 0 bases and J 0 bases, with 15 bases left between them. Germline CDR1 is SGHRS and CDR2 is YFSETQ.